The next 21 T cell receptor beta chains were all read from a single sample in a study of blood T cell repertoires in COVID-19. The data were produced by immunoSEQ multiplex PCR, yet TCRdb's version contains in-frame clones alone and is incomplete. The sample has under 30,000 clones, 89% seen once. Sequencing input: peripheral blood. These TCRs come from a human donor in a cohort sampled during active COVID-19.

The chain recombines TRBV6-5 with TRBJ2-7; the D is unclear. The CDR3 loop spans 13 amino acids. Trimming shortened V by 0 bases and J by 4 bases, and 7 bases separated the two germline ends. CDR1 is MNHEY and CDR2 is SVGAGI in the germline V gene. The DNA for the CDR3 is TGTGCCAGCAGTTACTCGGGCTTATACGAGCAGTACTTC. This translates into CASSYSGLYEQYF.

This chain links TRBV11-3 with TRBJ2-3; 8 positions match TRBD2. Germline trimming cut 2 bases from V and 5 bases from J; bases unmatched to any gene: 3. The CDR3 extends over 14 amino acids. The germline gives CDR1 SGHNT, CDR2 YENEEA. The CDR3 coding sequence is TGTGCCAGCAGCTTAAGTAGCGGGAAAGATACGCAGTATTTT. Protein: CASSLSSGKDTQYF.

This clone was detected once. V and J are TRBV19 and TRBJ2-7; D perhaps matches TRBD1 (5 bases). Germline V gene data show CDR1 as LNHDA and CDR2 as SQIVND (reference sequence). Trimming removed 4 bases at V and 0 bases at J, with 16 bases between. This CDR3 spans 16 amino acids. The CDR3 spells CASSSKGSALSYEQYF. The CDR3 region has the DNA TGTGCCAGTAGTAGTAAGGGGTCAGCCCTCTCCTACGAGCAGTACTTC.

The gene calls are TRBV27 and TRBJ2-1; 8 bases are a match to TRBD2. The J segment lost 5 bases and the V segment lost 4 bases, leaving 7 bases of the junction unmatched. This CDR3 has 15 residues. Germline assignment: CDR1 MNHEY and CDR2 SMNVEV (reference sequence). The CDR3 reads CASSSWAGGDNEQFF. CDR3 nucleotide sequence: TGTGCCAGCAGTTCATGGGCGGGGGGTGACAATGAGCAGTTCTTC.

This clone occurred once. This chain joins TRBV6-2 or TRBV6-3 and TRBJ1-1; D perhaps matches TRBD1 (6 bases). Trimming removed 2 bases at V and 6 bases at J, with 13 bases between. The CDR3 consists of 14 residues. The germline V gene encodes CDR1 MNHEY and CDR2 SVGEGT. CDR3 residues: CASSYAGGPPEAFF. In nucleotides, the CDR3 is TGTGCCAGCAGTTACGCTGGGGGCCCCCCTGAAGCTTTCTTT.

The V and J genes are TRBV6-5 and TRBJ1-2, with 11 bases lining up with TRBD1. Germline values: CDR1 MNHEY, CDR2 SVGAGI. The CDR3 runs to 15 residues. J gave up 3 bases and V 10 bases, and 10 bases lay outside the gene matches. The CDR3 region is CAITGQGAGYYGYTF. Written as DNA, the CDR3 is TGTGCCATTACCGGACAGGGGGCTGGTTACTATGGCTACACCTTC.

A single count supports this clone. This chain connects TRBV19 to TRBJ1-1, with a weak D call TRBD1 (6 bases). The germline gives CDR1 LNHDA, CDR2 SQIVND (reference sequence). The CDR3 covers 17 residues. V was shortened by 3 bases and J by 0 bases, with 17 bases between the two germline ends. CDR3 in DNA: TGTGCCAGTAGTATCACATACAGGGTTATCATGAACACTGAAGCTTTCTTT. This codes for CASSITYRVIMNTEAFF.

The V gene is TRBV2, the J gene TRBJ1-4, with 10 positions matching TRBD1. From germline, CDR1 is SNHLY and CDR2 FYNNEI. The V gene end was trimmed by 2 bases and the J gene end by 7 bases; junction bases not matched to a gene: 13. CDR3 length: 18 amino acids. The chain's CDR3 is CASSEMFLTGGSSEKLFF. Here the CDR3 DNA reads TGTGCCAGCAGTGAAATGTTCCTGACAGGGGGCTCGAGTGAAAAACTGTTTTTT.

The chain joins TRBV28 to TRBJ2-3; D not certain. The CDR3 contains 15 residues. V was clipped by 3 bases and J by 1 base, with 11 bases between them. Germline CDR1 MDHEN, CDR2 SYDVKM. CDR3 DNA sequence: TGTGCCAGCAGTTTCCCAGGTCTCGGCACAGATACGCAGTATTTT. Translation gives CASSFPGLGTDTQYF.

The chain uses TRBV29-1 and TRBJ2-5; D may be TRBD2 (7 bases). CDR3 length: 13 residues. Germline values: CDR1 SQVTM, CDR2 ANQGSEA. Between the trimmed V and J ends, which lost 4 bases and 2 bases, there was a span of 11 bases. The DNA of the CDR3 is TGCAGCGTTGGGCGGGGGCGGCAAGAGACCCAGTACTTC. Translated: CSVGRGRQETQYF.

The rearrangement joins TRBV19 to TRBJ2-2; TRBD1 aligns across 8 bases. The ends lost 3 bases at V and 1 base at J; junction bases unmatched: 7. The CDR3 length is 17 residues. Germline V gives CDR1 LNHDA, CDR2 SQIVND (reference sequence). The CDR3 sequence: CASSISAGGRNTGELFF. The CDR3 DNA sequence: TGTGCCAGTAGTATTTCGGCAGGGGGCCGGAACACCGGGGAGCTGTTTTTT.

CDR3 nucleotide sequence: TGTGCCAGCAGCCCCCAGTGGACCCAGTACTTC. It yields the protein CASSPQWTQYF. The chain recombines TRBV7-9 with TRBJ2-5; D gene uncertain. Germline values: CDR1 SEHNR, CDR2 FQNEAQ (reference sequence). V was trimmed by 5 bases and J by 7 bases, leaving 8 bases between them. The CDR3 length is 11 residues.

This rearrangement joins TRBV11-2 to TRBJ1-2, with 8 nucleotides matching TRBD1. CDR1 SGHAT and CDR2 FQNNGV come from the germline V gene. V shed 5 bases, J shed 7 bases, and the junction held 6 bases outside the gene matches. The CDR3 spans 13 residues. The CDR3 is CASSVQGALGYTF. CDR3 bases: TGTGCCAGCAGCGTTCAGGGGGCGCTTGGCTACACCTTC.

V gene TRBV5-1 combines with J gene TRBJ2-7, with 10 bases that match TRBD1. The junction had 2 bases not matched to a gene; V was cut back by 4 bases and J by 4 bases. Per germline, CDR1 SGHRS and CDR2 YFSETQ. CDR3 length: 13 amino acids. As DNA, the CDR3 is TGCGCCAGCAGCCGGGACAGGGGTTACGAGCAGTACTTC. Translation gives CASSRDRGYEQYF.

V and J are TRBV7-5 and TRBJ1-6; TRBD1 was called by the table and not checked on the DNA. TRBV7-5 is labeled a pseudogene. The CDR3 is 16 amino acids. For the CDR3, the DNA is TGTGTCAGAAGCTCAAAGACAGGCGAGGCCAGTTCACCCCTCCACTTT. This sequence encodes CVRSSKTGEASSPLHF.

V is TRBV11-2 and J is TRBJ1-1; D call uncertain. V lost 5 bases to trimming and J lost 2 bases, with 15 bases between them. Germline V gives CDR1 SGHAT, CDR2 FQNNGV. This CDR3 spans 15 amino acids. CDR3 in amino acids: CASSPPWGDNTEAFF. The CDR3 DNA reads as TGTGCCAGCAGCCCCCCTTGGGGAGATAACACTGAAGCTTTCTTT. Looking up the rest from reference TRBV11-2 and TRBJ1-1 gives the full variable domain: EAGVAQSPRYKIIEKRQSVAFWCNPISGHATLYWYQQILGQGPKLLIQFQNNGVVDDSQLPKDRFSAERLKGVDSTLKIQPAKLEDSAVYLCASSPPWGDNTEAFFGQGTRLTVV.

The rearrangement links TRBV27 to TRBJ1-1; TRBD1 aligns across 7 bases. V gave up 4 bases and J gave up 1 base; unmatched junction bases: 3. The CDR3 consists of 14 residues. Per germline, CDR1 MNHEY and CDR2 SMNVEV (reference sequence). The chain's CDR3 is CASSSQGENTEAFF. CDR3 DNA sequence: TGTGCCAGCAGTTCTCAGGGGGAGAACACTGAAGCTTTCTTT.

The rearrangement joins TRBV4-2 to TRBJ2-7, with 10 positions matching TRBD1. The germline CDR1 and CDR2 sequences are LGHNA and YNFKEQ. The J segment lost 5 bases and the V segment lost 4 bases, leaving 8 bases of the junction unmatched. There are 15 residues in the CDR3. The CDR3 here is CASSRPRDRGHEQYF. CDR3 nucleotides: TGTGCCAGCAGCCGGCCCCGGGACAGGGGCCACGAGCAGTACTTC.

The chain couples TRBV20-1 to TRBJ2-2; TRBD2 is a possible D gene (6 bases). The germline gives CDR1 DFQATT, CDR2 SNEGSKA (reference sequence). This CDR3 has 15 residues. The V gene lost 6 bases and the J gene lost 1 base, with 15 bases spanning the gap. CDR3 in DNA: TGCAGTGCGAGTGATCGAGCGGGGAACACCGGGGAGCTGTTTTTT. It yields the protein CSASDRAGNTGELFF.

This sequence joins TRBV3-1 (or the pseudogene TRBV3-2) and TRBJ1-2, with D unclear. Trimming left V 4 bases short and J 8 bases short, with 14 bases between. The germline V gene has CDR1 LGHDT and CDR2 YNNKEL (reference sequence). The CDR3 contains 13 residues. The CDR3 DNA reads TGTGCCAGCAGCCTCACTCCACCCTTGGGCTACACCTTC. Translated, it gives CASSLTPPLGYTF.

The chain links TRBV5-1 to TRBJ2-1; a weak D match, TRBD2 (6 bases). V lost 0 bases and J 6 bases, leaving 10 bases between the germline ends. The CDR3 extends over 14 amino acids. From germline, CDR1 is SGHRS and CDR2 YFSETQ. The chain's CDR3 is CASSLVLGGNEQFF. As DNA, the CDR3 is TGCGCCAGCAGCTTGGTATTGGGGGGCAATGAGCAGTTCTTC.